This T cell receptor beta chain came from a study of cytomegalovirus exposure and HLA in healthy donors. Findings and caveats of the study: TRBV6-2, TRBV6-3 and some other V segments were unresolvable in 87-base-pair reads. Earlier findings revealed that most TCR beta V segments proved productive either about 90% or about 30% of the time. In a later analysis, a missense DCLRE1C variant was linked to TCR beta V- and J-gene trimming. Most TCR sequences proved rare, with some public TCRs found in many donors.

The CDR3 extends over 14 amino acids. Germline values: CDR1 MNHNS, CDR2 SASEGT. V lost 6 bases and J 4 bases, leaving 16 bases between the germline ends. With regard to this clone: The antigen remains undetermined.

Both 60 Vbeta primers and 13 Jbeta primers went into the PCR. This table comes from immunoSEQ multiplex PCR, and its TCRdb copy is limited to in-frame clones, with some not included. The sample has roughly 140,000 clones, about four fifths seen once. V is TRBV6-1 and J is TRBJ2-7; a weak D match, TRBD1 (7 bases). The sequence derives from a woman between 18 and 29 years old in good health and CMV-seropositive. Sequenced input: PBMCs. In DNA, the CDR3 is TGTGCCAGCAGCCCCCGGCAGGGGGGATACGAGCAGTACTTC. Its translation: CASSPRQGGYEQYF.